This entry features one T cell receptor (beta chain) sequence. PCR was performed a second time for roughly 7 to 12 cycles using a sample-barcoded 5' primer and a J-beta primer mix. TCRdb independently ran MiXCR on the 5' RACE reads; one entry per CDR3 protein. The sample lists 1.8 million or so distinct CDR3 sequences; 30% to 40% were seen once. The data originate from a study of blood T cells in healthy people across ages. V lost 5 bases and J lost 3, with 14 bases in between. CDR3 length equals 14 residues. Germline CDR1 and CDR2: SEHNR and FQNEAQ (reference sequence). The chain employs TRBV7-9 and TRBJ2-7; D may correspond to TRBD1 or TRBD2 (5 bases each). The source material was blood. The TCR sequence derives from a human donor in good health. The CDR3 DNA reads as TGTGCCAGCAGCGCGTGGGGGACCCACTACGAGCAGTACTTC. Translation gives CASSAWGTHYEQYF.